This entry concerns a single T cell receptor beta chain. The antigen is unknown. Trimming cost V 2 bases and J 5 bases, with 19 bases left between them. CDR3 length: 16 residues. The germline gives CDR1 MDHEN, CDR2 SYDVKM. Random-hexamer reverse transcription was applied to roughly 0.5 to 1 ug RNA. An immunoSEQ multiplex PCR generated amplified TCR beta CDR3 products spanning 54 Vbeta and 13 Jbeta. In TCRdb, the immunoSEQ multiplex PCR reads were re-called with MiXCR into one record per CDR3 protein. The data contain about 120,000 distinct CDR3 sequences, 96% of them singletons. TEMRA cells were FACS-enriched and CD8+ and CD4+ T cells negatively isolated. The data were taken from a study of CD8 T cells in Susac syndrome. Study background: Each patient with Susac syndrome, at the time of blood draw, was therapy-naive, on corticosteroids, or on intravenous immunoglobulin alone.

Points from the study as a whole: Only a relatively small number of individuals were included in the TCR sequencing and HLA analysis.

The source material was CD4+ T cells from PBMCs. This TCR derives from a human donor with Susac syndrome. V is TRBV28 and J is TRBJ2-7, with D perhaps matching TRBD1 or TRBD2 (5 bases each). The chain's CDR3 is CASSLRGAGGYNEQYF. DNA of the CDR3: TGTGCCAGCAGTTTAAGAGGGGCGGGCGGGTACAACGAGCAGTACTTC. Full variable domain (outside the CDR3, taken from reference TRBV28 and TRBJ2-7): DVKVTQSSRYLVKRTGEKVFLECVQDMDHENMFWYRQDPGLGLRLIYFSYDVKMKEKGDIPEGYSVSREKKERFSLILESASTNQTSMYLCASSLRGAGGYNEQYFGPGTRLTVT.